This TCR beta chain appears in the sequencing data of a study of identifying expanded T cells in peripheral blood. Clones were read by immunoSEQ multiplex PCR, and TCRdb kept only the in-frame ones, dropping some. Here the sample spans more than 85,000 clones, about 88% being singletons. Broader study findings: Technical replicates showed approximately 1.2 changed clones; roughly two weeks roughly 16; four weeks 19. Variance in clone template counts between two-week samples significantly increased with total template count across all healthy donors.

This clone was recorded a few times. Its antigen is as yet unknown. Germline lookup yields CDR1 SGDLS and CDR2 YYNGEE. CDR3 length: 14 residues. V gave up 0 bases and J gave up 8 bases, with 14 bases separating them. The receptor was derived from a person between 18 and 69 years old in good health. The rearrangement uses TRBV9 and TRBJ1-1; a weak D match, TRBD1 (5 bases). The sequenced sample was blood. The CDR3 region is CASSVGPGQEEAFF. DNA for the CDR3: TGTGCCAGCAGCGTAGGTCCGGGGCAGGAGGAAGCTTTCTTT.